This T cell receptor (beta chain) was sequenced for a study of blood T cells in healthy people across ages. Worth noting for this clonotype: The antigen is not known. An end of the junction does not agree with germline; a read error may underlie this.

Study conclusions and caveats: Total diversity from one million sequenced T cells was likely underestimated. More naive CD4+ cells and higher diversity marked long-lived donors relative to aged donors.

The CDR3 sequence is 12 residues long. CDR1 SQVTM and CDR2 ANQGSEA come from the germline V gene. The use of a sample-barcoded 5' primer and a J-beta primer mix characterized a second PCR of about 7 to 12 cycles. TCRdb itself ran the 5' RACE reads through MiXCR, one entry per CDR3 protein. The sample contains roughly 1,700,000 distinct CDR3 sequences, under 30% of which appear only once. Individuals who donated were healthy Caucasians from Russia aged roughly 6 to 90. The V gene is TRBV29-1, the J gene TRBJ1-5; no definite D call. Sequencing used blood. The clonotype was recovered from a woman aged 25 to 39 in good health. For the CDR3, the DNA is TGCGGCGTCTCGGAGGGCCCTCAGCCCCAGCATTTT. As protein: CGVSEGPQPQHF. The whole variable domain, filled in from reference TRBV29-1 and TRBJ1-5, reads SAVISQKPSRDICQRGTSLTIQCQVDSQVTMMFWYRQQPGQSLTLIATANQGSEATYESGFVIDKFPISRPNLTFSTLTVSNMSPEDSSIYLCGVSEGPQPQHFGDGTRLSIL.